Each of the 26 T cell receptor beta chains below was sequenced from the same sample in a study of graft-versus-host responses after intestinal transplantation. Their target antigens are unknown. Produced via immunoSEQ multiplex PCR; TCRdb's table is partial and in-frame only. The profile covers 150,000 or so clones, with about 90% appearing a single time and 0.19% taken by the ten largest. This specimen was unstimulated CD4+ T cells sorted from spleen or lymph node cells, taken before intestinal transplant. These receptors came from a human donor who received an intestinal transplant.

The chain employs TRBV25-1 and TRBJ1-5; D uncertain. V lost 4 bases and J lost 1, with 5 bases in between. This CDR3 has 13 residues. Germline CDR1 and CDR2: MGHDK and SYGVNS. CDR3 residues: CASSGGSNQPQHF. DNA for the CDR3: TGTGCCAGCAGTGGAGGCAGCAATCAGCCCCAGCATTTT.

The chain carries TRBV25-1 and TRBJ2-1, with TRBD2 matching 7 bases. With 5 bases clipped from V and 12 bases from J, the junction kept 10 bases outside the gene matches. Germline CDR1 is MGHDK and CDR2 is SYGVNS. CDR3 size: 13 residues. CDR3 nucleotides: TGTGCCAGCAGTTCCCACCCCCTAGCGGCGCAGTTCTTC. Translation: CASSSHPLAAQFF.

Worth noting for this clone: This sample also contains other DNA sequences that code for the same CDR3. The chain couples TRBV7-3 to TRBJ2-1; D gene ambiguous. There are 13 residues in the CDR3. Per germline, CDR1 SGHTA and CDR2 FQGTGA. Trimming took 1 base from V and 3 from J, leaving 4 bases between them. CDR3 protein: CASSLNSYNEQFF. CDR3 sequence (DNA): TGTGCCAGCAGCTTAAACAGCTACAATGAGCAGTTCTTC.

V gene TRBV6-5 combines with J gene TRBJ2-2; no definite D call. CDR3 length: 16 amino acids. V dropped 1 base and J dropped 5 bases, with 14 bases sitting between them. Germline lookup yields CDR1 MNHEY and CDR2 SVGAGI. The CDR3 DNA follows: TGTGCCAGCAGTTACTTGATGGCAGCCGGGACCGGGGAGCTGTTTTTT. Residues: CASSYLMAAGTGELFF.

V usage is TRBV4-1 and J usage is TRBJ1-2, with 8 bases that match TRBD1. Trimming took 2 bases from V and 8 from J; bases not matched to a gene: 4. From germline, CDR1 is MGHRA and CDR2 YSYEKL. The CDR3 extends over 13 amino acids. The DNA for the CDR3 is TGCGCCAGCAGCCAACAGGGGGCCTGGGGCTACACCTTC. Protein sequence: CASSQQGAWGYTF.

V is TRBV7-8 and J is TRBJ2-3, with unresolved D. The V end was cut by 0 bases, the J end by 2 bases, with 6 bases between. CDR1 and CDR2 from the germline V gene are SGHVS and FQNEAQ. CDR3 length: 14 amino acids. CDR3 amino acids: CASSLAGPTDTQYF. The CDR3 DNA reads as TGTGCCAGCAGCTTAGCGGGCCCCACAGATACGCAGTATTTT.

The chain employs TRBV28 and TRBJ1-2, with D tentatively TRBD1 (5 bases). From germline, CDR1 is MDHEN and CDR2 SYDVKM. The CDR3 covers 14 residues. V lost 2 bases, J lost 7 bases, and 14 bases lay in between. The CDR3 reads CASSLKPGGGGYTF. The CDR3 region has the DNA TGTGCCAGCAGTTTAAAGCCCGGGGGGGGTGGCTACACCTTC.

This chain connects TRBV19 to TRBJ1-1; TRBD1 agrees at 7 bases. The CDR3 spans 15 residues. J lost 4 bases, V lost 8 bases, and 13 bases had no gene match. Germline assignment: CDR1 LNHDA and CDR2 SQIVND (reference sequence). CDR3 residues: CASRLSQGGGTEAFF. DNA of the CDR3: TGTGCCAGTCGACTCTCCCAGGGGGGGGGCACTGAAGCTTTCTTT.

This chain connects TRBV6-1 to TRBJ2-7, with TRBD2 as a possible D gene (7 bases). The CDR3 consists of 14 residues. Trimming removed 7 bases from V and 3 bases from J, with 16 bases in between. Germline values: CDR1 MNHNS, CDR2 SASEGT. The CDR3 DNA reads as TGTGCCAGCATACCGACGGGGGGCAGCTACGAGCAGTACTTC. The encoded protein is CASIPTGGSYEQYF.

The rearrangement links TRBV25-1 to TRBJ1-6; 7 bases fit TRBD1. The CDR3 is made up of 13 amino acids. The germline V gene encodes CDR1 MGHDK and CDR2 SYGVNS. The V and J ends lost 4 bases and 9 bases, in that order; junction bases with no gene match: 3. The CDR3 coding sequence is TGTGCCAGCAGTGGACAGGGTAGTTCACCCCTCCACTTT. Residues: CASSGQGSSPLHF.

The chain carries TRBV19 and TRBJ2-2, with 8 nucleotides matching TRBD1. The CDR3 is 16 amino acids. Germline CDR1 is LNHDA and CDR2 is SQIVND (reference sequence). V lost 5 bases to trimming and J lost 5 bases; unmatched junction nucleotides: 10. The CDR3 here is CASSLSSGGGTGELFF. In nucleotides, the CDR3 is TGTGCCAGTAGTCTCTCGTCAGGGGGCGGAACCGGGGAGCTGTTTTTT.

The chain has TRBV27 and TRBJ2-7, with 7 bases matching TRBD1. CDR3 length equals 12 residues. Per germline, CDR1 MNHEY and CDR2 SMNVEV (reference sequence). J was trimmed by 9 bases and V by 4 bases; bases with no gene match: 6. The CDR3 nucleotides are TGTGCCAGCAGTTACAGACAGGGCGCGCAGTACTTC. Translating it yields CASSYRQGAQYF.

This clone was recorded only once. The chain combines TRBV10-2 with TRBJ1-4; D is unclear. V shed 2 bases and J shed 7 bases, with 11 bases lying between them. CDR1 and CDR2 from the germline V gene are WSHSY and SAAADI. The CDR3 runs to 14 residues. The CDR3 DNA reads as TGCGCCAGCAGTGAGCCCAGTTCTGGTGAAAAACTGTTTTTT. This translates into CASSEPSSGEKLFF.

This chain links TRBV6-6 with TRBJ1-5; no reliable D call. CDR1 is MNHNY, CDR2 SVGAGI, per germline (reference sequence). This CDR3 is built from 16 residues. The V gene lost 2 bases and the J gene lost 0 bases, with 11 bases spanning the gap. The CDR3 nucleotides are TGTGCCAGCAGTTACCCGGGTTCCCTTAGCAATCAGCCCCAGCATTTT. It codes for CASSYPGSLSNQPQHF.

The gene calls are TRBV5-5 and TRBJ2-3; D ambiguous. V lost 1 base and J 0 bases, leaving 12 bases between the germline ends. This CDR3 has 16 residues. Germline CDR1 is SGHKS and CDR2 is YYEKEE (reference sequence). In nucleotides, the CDR3 is TGTGCCAGCAGCTTGTGGGCCAGCCTTAGCACAGATACGCAGTATTTT. Translating gives CASSLWASLSTDTQYF.

This clone was detected once. This chain uses TRBV5-6 with TRBJ2-1, with D possibly TRBD2 on 5 matching bases. Trimming shortened V by 2 bases and J by 1 base, and 19 bases separated the two germline ends. The CDR3 runs to 18 residues. Germline V lookup: CDR1 SGHDT, CDR2 YYEEEE. CDR3 nucleotide sequence: TGTGCCAGCAGCTTTAGTTCCATGTTCGGGATTTCCTACAATGAGCAGTTCTTC. Translating gives CASSFSSMFGISYNEQFF.

V and J are TRBV9 and TRBJ2-3, with D tentatively TRBD2 (6 bases). The CDR3 contains 14 residues. V dropped 4 bases and J dropped 5 bases, with 14 bases sitting between them. Germline values: CDR1 SGDLS, CDR2 YYNGEE. The CDR3 sequence: CASSPRGWGDTQYF. The CDR3 nucleotides read TGTGCCAGCAGCCCCCGGGGGTGGGGAGATACGCAGTATTTT.

This sequence joins TRBV5-8 and TRBJ1-2, with 9 bases that match TRBD1. Germline CDR1 and CDR2: SGHTS and YDEGEE. Trimming at V came to 4 bases and at J to 8 bases, leaving 6 bases not matched to a gene. The CDR3 has 13 amino acids. The CDR3 region is CASSVYRGRGYTF. Here the CDR3 DNA reads TGTGCCAGCAGCGTTTACAGGGGGCGCGGCTACACCTTC.

J is TRBJ1-1 and V is TRBV18, with a possible D match to TRBD1 (5 bases). The germline gives CDR1 KGHSH, CDR2 LQKENI. This CDR3 contains 17 residues. The V and J ends lost 2 bases and 1 base respectively, with 17 bases between them. The CDR3 sequence: CASSPTRGGKANTEAFF. Here the CDR3 DNA reads TGTGCCAGCTCACCAACCCGTGGGGGGAAGGCGAACACTGAAGCTTTCTTT.

This chain links TRBV14 with TRBJ2-4; D might be TRBD1 (6 bases). The V end was cut by 4 bases, the J end by 12 bases, with 10 bases between. This CDR3 is 11 amino acids long. Germline CDR1 reads SGHDN; CDR2 reads FVKESK. CDR3: CASSLGQTQYF. As DNA, the CDR3 is TGTGCCAGCAGCCTCGGACAGACTCAGTACTTC.

A few counts support this clone. The CDR3 DNA reads TGTGCCAGCAGCCAAGATCTCAGCTATGGCTACACCTTC. It encodes CASSQDLSYGYTF. The rearrangement links TRBV14 to TRBJ1-2, with unresolved D. The V and J ends lost 0 bases and 4 bases respectively, with 6 bases between them. CDR1 and CDR2 (germline): SGHDN, FVKESK. The CDR3 sequence is 13 residues long.

The V gene is TRBV28, the J gene TRBJ1-5, with TRBD1 matching over 11 bases. CDR3 length: 17 amino acids. Germline V CDR1 and CDR2: MDHEN, SYDVKM. The J segment lost 11 bases and the V segment lost 5 bases, leaving 17 bases of the junction unmatched. The CDR3 loop is CASSGQGARFSILSQHF. As DNA, the CDR3 is TGTGCCAGCAGTGGACAGGGGGCTCGCTTTTCGATATTGTCCCAGCATTTT.

The chain combines TRBV10-1 with TRBJ2-5, with TRBD1 matching over 9 bases. From germline, CDR1 is WNHNN and CDR2 SYGVQD (reference sequence). J lost 4 bases, V lost 0 bases, and 6 bases had no gene match. The CDR3 is 16 amino acids. CDR3 sequence: CASSESTGTGRETQYF. The DNA of the CDR3 is TGCGCCAGCAGTGAGTCGACCGGGACAGGGCGAGAGACCCAGTACTTC.

The chain combines TRBV7-8 with TRBJ2-5; D unresolved. The last part of the DNA fits TRBJ2-7 better; the J call may be wrong. Per the germline V gene, CDR1 is SGHVS and CDR2 is FQNEAQ. The CDR3 consists of 13 residues. The CDR3 DNA follows: TGTGCCAGCAGCTTATTGAGGTCCAACGAGCAGTACTTC. This sequence encodes CASSLLRSNEQYF.

The chain combines TRBV4-2 with TRBJ1-1; possible D gene TRBD1, 5 bases. This CDR3 has 13 residues. The V end was cut by 10 bases, the J end by 4 bases, with 16 bases between. CDR1 LGHNA and CDR2 YNFKEQ come from the germline V gene. In nucleotides, the CDR3 is TGTGCCACCAAACCCACAGGAGCCACTGAAGCTTTCTTT. This encodes CATKPTGATEAFF.

The chain employs TRBV6-5 and TRBJ1-1, with 7 nucleotides matching TRBD1. This CDR3 comprises 15 residues. The trim removed 5 bases at V and 11 bases at J, leaving 17 bases unmatched. Germline CDR1 reads MNHEY; CDR2 reads SVGAGI. The CDR3 reads CASSQYIQGPFSAFF. The CDR3, as DNA: TGTGCCAGCAGTCAATATATACAGGGGCCTTTCTCCGCTTTCTTT.